The clone carrying this T cell receptor (beta chain) occurred once. Its antigen is still unknown. PCR used 60 Vbeta primers and 13 Jbeta primers. Method: immunoSEQ multiplex PCR; TCRdb's copy keeps in-frame clones and lacks some. Of 150,000 to 180,000 clones in the sample, roughly 79% were seen once. The sample comes from a study of cytomegalovirus exposure and HLA in healthy donors. As for the study in general: From donors who were HLA-typed, an early data release held 80 million to 85 million unique TCRs.

Study-wide points: After further analysis at a later stage, under 20,000 TCR beta sequences were associated with HLA alleles at 0.05 false discovery rate.

Germline V gene data show CDR1 as SNHLY and CDR2 as FYNNEI. Trimming at V came to 5 bases and at J to 5 bases, leaving 17 bases not matched to a gene. The CDR3 length is 17 residues. This TCR was recovered from a man between 18 and 35 years old in good health and CMV-seronegative. Sequencing was done on a sample of PBMCs. V and J are TRBV2 and TRBJ2-5; 7 positions match TRBD2. This CDR3 reads CASSYDGGTPPTETQYF. In DNA, the CDR3 is TGTGCCAGCAGTTACGACGGGGGGACCCCCCCGACGGAGACCCAGTACTTC. Together with reference TRBV2 and TRBJ2-5, the CDR3 gives the full variable domain: EPEVTQTPSHQVTQMGQEVILRCVPISNHLYFYWYRQILGQKVEFLVSFYNNEISEKSEIFDDQFSVERPDGSNFTLKIRSTKLEDSAMYFCASSYDGGTPPTETQYFGPGTRLLVL.